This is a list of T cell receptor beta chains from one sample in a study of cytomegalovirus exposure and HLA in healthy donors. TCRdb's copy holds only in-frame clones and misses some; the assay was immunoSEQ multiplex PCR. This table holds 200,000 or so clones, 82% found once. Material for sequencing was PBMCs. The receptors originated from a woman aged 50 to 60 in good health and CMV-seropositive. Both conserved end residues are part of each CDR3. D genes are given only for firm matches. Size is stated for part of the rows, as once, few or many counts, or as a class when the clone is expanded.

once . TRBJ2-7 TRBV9 TGTGCCAGCAGCGCAACAGGGAGCTCCTACGAGCAGTACTTC CASSATGSSYEQYF
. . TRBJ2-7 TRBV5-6 TGTGCCAGCCTCTCCCCGGCAGGGCGTGGCGAGCAGTACTTC CASLSPAGRGEQYF
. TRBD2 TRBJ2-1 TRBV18 TGTGCCAGCTCACCACCGAGACTAGCGGGAGTCTATGAGCAGTTCTTC CASSPPRLAGVYEQFF
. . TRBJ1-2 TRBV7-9 TGTGCCGGGACACTACTCAACTATGGCTACACCTTC CAGTLLNYGYTF
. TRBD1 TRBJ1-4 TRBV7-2 TGTGCCAGCAGCCTAGGGACAGCGGGGAATGAAAAACTGTTTTTT CASSLGTAGNEKLFF
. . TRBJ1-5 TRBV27 TGTGCCAGCAGTTTTGATCGGGTTCAGCCCCAGCATTTT CASSFDRVQPQHF
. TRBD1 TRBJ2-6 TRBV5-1 TGCGCCAGCAGCTGGGACAGCCTCTCTGGGGCCAACGTCCTGACTTTC CASSWDSLSGANVLTF
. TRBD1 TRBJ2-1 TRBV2 TGTGCCAGCAGTGAATGGCAGGGGGCTGTTGAGCAGTTCTTC CASSEWQGAVEQFF
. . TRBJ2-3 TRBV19 TGTGCCAGTAGTATTAAAGGGGCAGATACGCAGTATTTT CASSIKGADTQYF
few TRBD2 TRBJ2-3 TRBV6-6 TGTGCCAGCAGTTACTCCCCGGGAGGGTCAGATACGCAGTATTTT CASSYSPGGSDTQYF
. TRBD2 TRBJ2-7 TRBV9 TGTGCCAGCAGCTCACTCGGGCCGGGGGGCGAGCAGTACTTC CASSSLGPGGEQYF
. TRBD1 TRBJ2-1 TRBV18 TGTGCCAGCTCACGACAGGGGGACAATGAGCAGTTCTTC CASSRQGDNEQFF
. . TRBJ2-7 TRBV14 TGTGCCAGCAGCCCTAACGACTTCTACGAGCAGTACTTC CASSPNDFYEQYF
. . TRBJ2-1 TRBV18 TGTGCCAGCTCACCACCGAACAGGGATAGCAATGAGCAGTTCTTC CASSPPNRDSNEQFF
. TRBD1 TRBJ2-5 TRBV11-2 TGTGCCAGCAGTGTTACGGGACAGGGGATTCAAGAGACCCAGTACTTC CASSVTGQGIQETQYF
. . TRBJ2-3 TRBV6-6 TGTGCCAGCAGTTACTCGTTCGGGGCAGATACGCAGTATTTT CASSYSFGADTQYF
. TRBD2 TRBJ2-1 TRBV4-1 TGCGCCAGCAGCCAAGCCCCAGGGACTAGCCAATACAATGAGCAGTTCTTC CASSQAPGTSQYNEQFF
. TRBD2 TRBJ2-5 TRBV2 TGTGCCAGCTCAGCGGGGGGGTACCAAGAGACCCAGTACTTC CASSAGGYQETQYF
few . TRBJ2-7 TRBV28 TGTGCCAGCGATGACTTCGGCAGCTCCTACGAGCAGTACTTC CASDDFGSSYEQYF
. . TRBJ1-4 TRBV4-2 TGTGCCAGCAGCCAAGAAGCGACAGGCAGGAGGGAAAAACTGTTTTTT CASSQEATGRREKLFF
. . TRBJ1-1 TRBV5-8 TGTGCCAGCAGCTACCTCGGACAGAACACTGAAGCTTTCTTT CASSYLGQNTEAFF
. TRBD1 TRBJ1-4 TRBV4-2 TGTGCCAGCAGCCAAGGCCGGACAGGGTACAATGAAAAACTGTTTTTT CASSQGRTGYNEKLFF
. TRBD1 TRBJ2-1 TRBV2 TGTGCCAGCGTGCGAGAGGGGGCTAAGGGCAATGAGCAGTTCTTC CASVREGAKGNEQFF
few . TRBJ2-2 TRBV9 TGTGCCAGCAGCGTCTCGGACCTACGGGGGACTACCGGGGAGCTGTTTTTT CASSVSDLRGTTGELFF
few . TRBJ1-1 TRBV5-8 TGTGCCAGCAGCGCCCCTGGGGGGGACACTGAAGCTTTCTTT CASSAPGGDTEAFF
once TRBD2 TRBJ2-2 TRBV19 TGTGCCGGGGGGACTAGCGGTAACACCGGGGAGCTGTTTTTT CAGGTSGNTGELFF
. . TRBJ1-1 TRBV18 TGTGCCAGCTCACCCGGAGGGAGCACTGAAGCTTTCTTT CASSPGGSTEAFF
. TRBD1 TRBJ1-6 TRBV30 TGTGCCTGGAGCCCGGACAGGGAATCGATGTCCTATAATTCACCCCTCCACTTT CAWSPDRESMSYNSPLHF
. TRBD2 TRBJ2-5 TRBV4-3 TGCGCCAGCAGCCAAGGGACTAGCGAACAAGAGACCCAGTACTTC CASSQGTSEQETQYF
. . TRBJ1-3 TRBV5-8 TGTGCCAGCAGTCCCGGGAGATCTGGAAACACCATATATTTT CASSPGRSGNTIYF
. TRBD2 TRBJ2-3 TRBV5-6 TGTGCCAGCAGCTCGAGCGGGGGGGCGGGTACGCAGTATTTT CASSSSGGAGTQYF
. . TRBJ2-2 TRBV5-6 TGTGCCAGCACCCTTGACAGAGGCGAGGAGCTGTTTTTT CASTLDRGEELFF
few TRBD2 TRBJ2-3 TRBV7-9 TGTTCCAGCAGATTTACCGGGACTAGCGGTTCTCGCACAGATACGCAGTATTTT CSSRFTGTSGSRTDTQYF
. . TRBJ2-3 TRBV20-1 TGCAGTGCTCGGGGAGGAGATACGCAGTATTTT CSARGGDTQYF
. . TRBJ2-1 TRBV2 TGTGCCAGCAGGCGACAGGCAACTAATGAGCAGTTCTTC CASRRQATNEQFF
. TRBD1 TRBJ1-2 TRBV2 TGTGCCAGCAGCGAACCGACTGGACAGGGAATCAGAGGCTACACCTTC CASSEPTGQGIRGYTF
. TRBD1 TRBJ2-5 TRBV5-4 TGTGCCAGCAGCACAGACAGGGCTCAAGAGACCCAGTACTTC CASSTDRAQETQYF
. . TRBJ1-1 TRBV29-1 TGCAGCGTTGCCGGGGACGGGACTGAAGCTTTTTTT CSVAGDGTEAFF